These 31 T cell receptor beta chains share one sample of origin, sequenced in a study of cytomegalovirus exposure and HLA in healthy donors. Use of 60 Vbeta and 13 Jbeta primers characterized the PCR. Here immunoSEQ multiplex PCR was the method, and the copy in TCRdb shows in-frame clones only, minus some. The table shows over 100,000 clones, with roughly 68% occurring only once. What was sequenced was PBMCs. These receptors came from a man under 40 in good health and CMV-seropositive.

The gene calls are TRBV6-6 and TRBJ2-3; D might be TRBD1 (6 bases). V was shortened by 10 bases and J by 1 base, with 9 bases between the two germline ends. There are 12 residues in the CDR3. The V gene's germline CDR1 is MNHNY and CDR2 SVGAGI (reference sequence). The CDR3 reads CATSGGTDTQYF. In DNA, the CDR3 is TGTGCCACCTCAGGGGGCACAGATACGCAGTATTTT.

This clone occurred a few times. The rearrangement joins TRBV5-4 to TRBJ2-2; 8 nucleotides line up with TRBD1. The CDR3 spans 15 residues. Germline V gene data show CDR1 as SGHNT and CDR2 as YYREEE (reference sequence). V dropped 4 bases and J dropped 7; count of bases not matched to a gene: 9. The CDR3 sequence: CASSLPGQENGELFF. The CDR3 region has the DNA TGTGCCAGCAGCCTCCCGGGACAGGAAAACGGGGAGCTGTTTTTT.

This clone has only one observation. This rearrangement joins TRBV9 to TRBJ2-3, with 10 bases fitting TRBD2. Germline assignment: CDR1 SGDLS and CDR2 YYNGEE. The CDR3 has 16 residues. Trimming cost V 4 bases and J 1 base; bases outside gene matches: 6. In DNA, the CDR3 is TGTGCCAGCAGCACCAAAGCGGGAGGGCGCACAGATACGCAGTATTTT. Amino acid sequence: CASSTKAGGRTDTQYF.

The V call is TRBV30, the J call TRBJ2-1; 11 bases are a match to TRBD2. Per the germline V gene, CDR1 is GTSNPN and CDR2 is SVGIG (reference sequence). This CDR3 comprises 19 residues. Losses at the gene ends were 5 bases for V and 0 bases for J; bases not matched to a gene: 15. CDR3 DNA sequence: TGTGCCTGGTCGCTCACCGGGACTAGCGGAACAAGCTCCTACAATGAGCAGTTCTTC. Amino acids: CAWSLTGTSGTSSYNEQFF.

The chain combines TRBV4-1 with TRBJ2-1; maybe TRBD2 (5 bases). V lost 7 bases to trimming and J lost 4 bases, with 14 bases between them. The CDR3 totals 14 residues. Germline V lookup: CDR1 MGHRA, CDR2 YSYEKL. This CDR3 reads CASKALALYNEQFF. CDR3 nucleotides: TGCGCCAGCAAAGCGCTAGCCCTATACAATGAGCAGTTCTTC.

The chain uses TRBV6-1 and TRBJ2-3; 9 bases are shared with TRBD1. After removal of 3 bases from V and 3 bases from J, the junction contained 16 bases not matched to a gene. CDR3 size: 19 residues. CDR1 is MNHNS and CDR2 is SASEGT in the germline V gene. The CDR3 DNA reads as TGTGCCAGCAGTGAGGGTGAGGACAAGCCGGGACAGGGAACAGATACGCAGTATTTT. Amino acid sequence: CASSEGEDKPGQGTDTQYF.

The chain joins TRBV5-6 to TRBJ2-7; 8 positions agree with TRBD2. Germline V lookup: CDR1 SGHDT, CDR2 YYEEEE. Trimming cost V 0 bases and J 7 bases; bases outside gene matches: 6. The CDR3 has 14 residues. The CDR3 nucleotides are TGTGCCAGCAGCTTGGGGGCCCAGCGGGGGGAGCAGTACGTC. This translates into CASSLGAQRGEQYV.

The DNA for the CDR3 is TGTGCCAGCAGTGCGGACAGGAACGGGGACCAGTACTTC. Amino acids: CASSADRNGDQYF. This sequence joins TRBV6-1 and TRBJ2-5, with TRBD1 matching over 7 bases. The V segment lost 4 bases and the J segment 10 bases; nucleotides outside the gene matches: 9. CDR3 size: 13 residues. From germline, CDR1 is MNHNS and CDR2 SASEGT.

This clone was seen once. The CDR3 loop is CASSLVRTGMSNNEQFF. The CDR3 nucleotides are TGCGCCAGCAGCTTGGTTAGGACAGGGATGAGTAACAATGAGCAGTTCTTC. V usage is TRBV5-1 and J usage is TRBJ2-1, with 8 positions matching TRBD1. J gave up 5 bases and V 0 bases, and 10 bases lay outside the gene matches. Germline values: CDR1 SGHRS, CDR2 YFSETQ. The CDR3 is 17 residues long.

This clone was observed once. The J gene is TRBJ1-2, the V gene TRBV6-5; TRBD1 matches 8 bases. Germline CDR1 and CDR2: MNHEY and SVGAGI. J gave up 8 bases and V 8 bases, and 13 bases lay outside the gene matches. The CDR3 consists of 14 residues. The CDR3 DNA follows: TGTGCCAGCGCCTCCGGACAGGGCTTACGCGGCTACACCTTC. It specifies CASASGQGLRGYTF.

This chain's CDR3 is CASSGGQRYGYTF. The CDR3 DNA reads TGTGCCAGCAGTGGGGGACAGAGGTATGGCTACACCTTC. The V call is TRBV7-6, the J call TRBJ1-2; TRBD1 agrees at 7 bases. Germline V gives CDR1 SGHVS, CDR2 FNYEAQ. J gave up 5 bases and V 6 bases, and 6 bases lay outside the gene matches. This CDR3 region has 13 residues. The full variable domain, rest sourced from reference TRBV7-6 and TRBJ1-2, is GAGVSQSPRYKVTKRGQDVALRCDPISGHVSLYWYRQALGQGPEFLTYFNYEAQQDKSGLPNDRFSAERPEGSISTLTIQRTEQRDSAMYRCASSGGQRYGYTFGSGTRLTVV.

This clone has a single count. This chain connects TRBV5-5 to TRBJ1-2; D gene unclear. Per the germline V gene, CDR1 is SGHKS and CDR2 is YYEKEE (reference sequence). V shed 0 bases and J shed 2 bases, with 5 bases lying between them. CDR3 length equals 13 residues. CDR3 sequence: CASSLGLNYGYTF. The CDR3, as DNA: TGTGCCAGCAGCTTGGGGCTCAACTATGGCTACACCTTC.

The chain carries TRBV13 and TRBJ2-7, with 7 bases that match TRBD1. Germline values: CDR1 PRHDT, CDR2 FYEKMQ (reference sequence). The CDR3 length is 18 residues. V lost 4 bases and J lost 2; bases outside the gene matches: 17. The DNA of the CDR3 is TGTGCCAGCAGCTCGCCCGGACGAAGACAGGGTCGGACCTACGAGCAGTACTTC. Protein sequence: CASSSPGRRQGRTYEQYF.

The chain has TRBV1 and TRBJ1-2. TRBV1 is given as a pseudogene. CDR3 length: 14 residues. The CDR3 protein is CTSSQVRSGYGYTF. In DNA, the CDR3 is TGCACCAGCAGCCAAGTGCGTTCGGGCTATGGCTACACCTTC.

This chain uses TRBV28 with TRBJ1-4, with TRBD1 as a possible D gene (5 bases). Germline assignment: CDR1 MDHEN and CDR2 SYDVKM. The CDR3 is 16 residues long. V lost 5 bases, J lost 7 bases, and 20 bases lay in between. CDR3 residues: CASSNLRVGLGEKLFF. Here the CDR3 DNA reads TGTGCCAGCAGTAACCTCAGGGTGGGGCTTGGTGAAAAACTGTTTTTT.

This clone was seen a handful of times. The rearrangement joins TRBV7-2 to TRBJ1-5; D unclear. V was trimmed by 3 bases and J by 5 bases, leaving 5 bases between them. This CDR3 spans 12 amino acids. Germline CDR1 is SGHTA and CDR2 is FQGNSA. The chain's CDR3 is CASSFYDQPQHF. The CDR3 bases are TGTGCCAGCAGCTTCTACGATCAGCCCCAGCATTTT.

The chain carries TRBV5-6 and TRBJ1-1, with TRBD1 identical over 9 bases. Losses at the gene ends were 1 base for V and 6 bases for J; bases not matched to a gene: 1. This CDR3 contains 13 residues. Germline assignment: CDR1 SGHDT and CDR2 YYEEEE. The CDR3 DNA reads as TGTGCCAGCAGCTTGCGGACAGGGGCTGAAGCTTTCTTT. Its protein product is CASSLRTGAEAFF. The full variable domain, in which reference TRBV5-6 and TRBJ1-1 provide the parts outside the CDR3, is DAGVTQSPTHLIKTRGQQVTLRCSPKSGHDTVSWYQQALGQGPQFIFQYYEEEERQRGNFPDRFSGHQFPNYSSELNVNALLLGDSALYLCASSLRTGAEAFFGQGTRLTVV.

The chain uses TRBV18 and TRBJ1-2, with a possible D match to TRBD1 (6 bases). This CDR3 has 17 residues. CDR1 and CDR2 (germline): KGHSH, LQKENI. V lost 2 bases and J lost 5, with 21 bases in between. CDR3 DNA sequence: TGTGCCAGCTCACCAATTATGACAGGCCGATCGGATTATGGCTACACCTTC. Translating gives CASSPIMTGRSDYGYTF.

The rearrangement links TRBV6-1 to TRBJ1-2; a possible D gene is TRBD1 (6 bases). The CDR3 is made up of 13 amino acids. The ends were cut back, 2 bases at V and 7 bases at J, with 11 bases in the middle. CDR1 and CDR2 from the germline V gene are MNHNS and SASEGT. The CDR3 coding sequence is TGTGCCAGCAGTGAAACGGGGGGCAGTGGCTACACCTTC. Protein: CASSETGGSGYTF.

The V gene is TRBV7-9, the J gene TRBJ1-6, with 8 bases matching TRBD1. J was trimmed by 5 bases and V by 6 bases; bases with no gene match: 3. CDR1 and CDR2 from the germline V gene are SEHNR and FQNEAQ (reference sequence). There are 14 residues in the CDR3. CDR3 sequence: CASSGQGNNSPLHF. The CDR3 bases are TGTGCCAGCAGTGGACAGGGAAATAATTCACCCCTCCACTTT.

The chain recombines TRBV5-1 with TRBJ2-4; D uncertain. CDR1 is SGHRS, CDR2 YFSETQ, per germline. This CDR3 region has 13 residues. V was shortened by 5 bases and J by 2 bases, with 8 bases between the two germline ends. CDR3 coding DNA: TGCGCCAGCAGGGTGGGCACCAAAAACATTCAGTACTTC. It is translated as CASRVGTKNIQYF.

This CDR3 is CASSKDRGNTEAFF. The CDR3 nucleotides read TGTGCCAGCAGCAAGGACAGGGGGAACACTGAAGCTTTCTTT. This chain connects TRBV6-1 to TRBJ1-1; 9 bases agree with TRBD1. Germline V gene sequence: CDR1 MNHNS, CDR2 SASEGT. Unmatched junction bases numbered 3, after V lost 6 bases and J lost 1 base. The CDR3 has 14 residues.

The CDR3 here is CASSDSGTDTQYF. Written as DNA, the CDR3 is TGTGCCAGCAGTGACTCGGGTACGGATACGCAGTATTTT. The V call is TRBV2, the J call TRBJ2-3; D is undetermined. The germline CDR1 and CDR2 sequences are SNHLY and FYNNEI. There are 13 residues in the CDR3. Trimming took 3 bases from V and 6 from J, leaving 10 bases between them.

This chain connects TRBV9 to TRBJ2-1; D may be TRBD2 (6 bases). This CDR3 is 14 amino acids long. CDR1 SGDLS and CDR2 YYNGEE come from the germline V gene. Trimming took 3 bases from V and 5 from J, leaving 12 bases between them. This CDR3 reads CASSARDSHNEQFF. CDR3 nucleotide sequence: TGTGCCAGCAGCGCCCGGGACTCTCACAATGAGCAGTTCTTC.

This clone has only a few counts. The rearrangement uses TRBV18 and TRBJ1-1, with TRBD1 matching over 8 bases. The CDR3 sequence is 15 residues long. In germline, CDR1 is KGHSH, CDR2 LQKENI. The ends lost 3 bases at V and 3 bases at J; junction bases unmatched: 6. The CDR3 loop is CASSPTGGGDTEAFF. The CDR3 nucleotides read TGTGCCAGCTCACCTACAGGGGGTGGGGACACTGAAGCTTTCTTT.

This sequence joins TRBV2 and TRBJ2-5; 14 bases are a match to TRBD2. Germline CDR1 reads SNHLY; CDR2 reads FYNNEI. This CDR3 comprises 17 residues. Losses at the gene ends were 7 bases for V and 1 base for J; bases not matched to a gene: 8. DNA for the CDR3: TGTGCCAGCACCGGGGCAGGACTAGCGGGGGGCCAAGAGACCCAGTACTTC. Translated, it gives CASTGAGLAGGQETQYF.

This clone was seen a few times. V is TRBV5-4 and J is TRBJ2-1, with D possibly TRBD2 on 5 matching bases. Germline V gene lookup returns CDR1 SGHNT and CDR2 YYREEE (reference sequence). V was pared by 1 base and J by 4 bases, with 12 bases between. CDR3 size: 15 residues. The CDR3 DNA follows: TGTGCCAGCAGCTTGTCCGGGGATACTTACAATGAGCAGTTCTTC. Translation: CASSLSGDTYNEQFF. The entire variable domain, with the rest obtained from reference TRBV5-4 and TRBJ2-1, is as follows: ETGVTQSPTHLIKTRGQQVTLRCSSQSGHNTVSWYQQALGQGPQFIFQYYREEENGRGNFPPRFSGLQFPNYSSELNVNALELDDSALYLCASSLSGDTYNEQFFGPGTRLTVL.

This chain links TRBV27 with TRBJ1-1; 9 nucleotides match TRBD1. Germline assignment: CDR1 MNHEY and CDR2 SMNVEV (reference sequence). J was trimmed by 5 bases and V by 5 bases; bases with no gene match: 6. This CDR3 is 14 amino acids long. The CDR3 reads CASSPQGADTEAFF. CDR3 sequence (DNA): TGTGCCAGCAGTCCACAGGGGGCGGATACTGAAGCTTTCTTT.

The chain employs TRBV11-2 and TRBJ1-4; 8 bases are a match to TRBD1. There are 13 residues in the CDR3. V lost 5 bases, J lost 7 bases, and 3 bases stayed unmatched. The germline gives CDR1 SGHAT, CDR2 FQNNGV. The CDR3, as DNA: TGTGCCAGCAGCCTCAGGGGGCCTGAAAAACTGTTTTTT. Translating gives CASSLRGPEKLFF.

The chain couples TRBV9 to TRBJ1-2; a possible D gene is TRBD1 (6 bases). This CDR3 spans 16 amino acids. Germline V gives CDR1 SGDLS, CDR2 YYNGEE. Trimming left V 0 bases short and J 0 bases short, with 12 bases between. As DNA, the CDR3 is TGTGCCAGCAGCGTAGGGGGGACACCCACTAACTATGGCTACACCTTC. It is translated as CASSVGGTPTNYGYTF.

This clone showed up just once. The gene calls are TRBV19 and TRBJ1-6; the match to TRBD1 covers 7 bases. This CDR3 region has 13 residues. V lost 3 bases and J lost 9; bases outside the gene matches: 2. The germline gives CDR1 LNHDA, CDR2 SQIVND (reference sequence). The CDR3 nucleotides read TGTGCCAGTAGTATCCAGGGGGGTTCACCCCTCCACTTT. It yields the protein CASSIQGGSPLHF.